These 27 T cell receptor beta chains were sequenced from one sample in a study of shared clonotypes between healthy human individuals. Method: immunoSEQ multiplex PCR; TCRdb's copy keeps in-frame clones and lacks some. Altogether over 850,000 clones are present, about 84% being singletons, with the ten largest covering under 0.8%. The sequenced sample consisted of memory CD4+ T cells from PBMCs. The subset: CD45RA-negative fraction. These receptors originate from a man between 18 and 35 years old in good health. Some clones in this sample may be carry-over from other donors' samples.

The sample holds one count of this clone. CDR3 nucleotide sequence: TGTGCCAGCAGCCCCACTTCGGGAGCCCAGCATTTT. Translation gives CASSPTSGAQHF. The chain joins TRBV6-5 to TRBJ1-5; no clear D gene. The CDR3 spans 12 residues. Germline values: CDR1 MNHEY, CDR2 SVGAGI. V was pared by 6 bases and J by 11 bases, with 14 bases between.

This clone was picked up one time. The chain joins TRBV7-3 to TRBJ2-3, with D unclear. Germline V gene data show CDR1 as SGHTA and CDR2 as FQGTGA. The V and J ends lost 5 bases and 4 bases respectively, with 10 bases between them. The CDR3 has 13 residues. The CDR3 is CASSPLDPDTQYF. The CDR3, as DNA: TGTGCCAGCAGCCCCCTCGATCCAGATACGCAGTATTTT.

Written as DNA, the CDR3 is TGTGCCAGCAGGCTACAGGACCGACTACAAGCTTTCTTT. It codes for CASRLQDRLQAFF. The chain is built from TRBV7-9 and TRBJ1-1; possibly TRBD1 for D (5 bases). The CDR3 runs 13 residues. CDR1 SEHNR and CDR2 FQNEAQ come from the germline V gene (reference sequence). V was cut by 6 bases and J by 9 bases, with 17 bases left in between.

The V call is TRBV27, the J call TRBJ2-2, with 7 bases aligning to TRBD2. The length of the CDR3 is 15 residues. Trimming took 5 bases from V and 0 from J; bases not matched to a gene: 3. The germline CDR1 and CDR2 sequences are MNHEY and SMNVEV (reference sequence). This CDR3 reads CASSLLASNTGELFF. CDR3 bases: TGTGCCAGCAGTCTACTAGCGTCGAACACCGGGGAGCTGTTTTTT.

This sequence joins TRBV28 and TRBJ2-7; D remains unclear. The CDR3 sequence is 16 residues long. The germline gives CDR1 MDHEN, CDR2 SYDVKM. The V end lost 1 base, the J end lost 7 bases, and 20 bases lay between the germline ends. For the CDR3, the DNA is TGTGCCAGCAGTTTATATGGACGGCCTAGGTTTGGGGAGCAGTACTTC. Protein sequence: CASSLYGRPRFGEQYF.

With regard to this clone: In the same sample, other DNA sequences code for this CDR3. The chain couples TRBV18 to TRBJ2-7; TRBD1 matches at 8 bases. Germline V gene data show CDR1 as KGHSH and CDR2 as LQKENI. The CDR3 spans 14 residues. The J segment lost 0 bases and the V segment lost 3 bases, leaving 1 base of the junction unmatched. In DNA, the CDR3 is TGTGCCAGCTCACCTGGACAGGGCTCCTACGAGCAGTACTTC. Translation gives CASSPGQGSYEQYF.

The chain has TRBV6-1 and TRBJ2-2; tentative D call: TRBD2 (8 bases). This CDR3 has 14 amino acids. V lost 8 bases, J lost 7 bases, and 17 bases lay in between. Germline loops: CDR1 MNHNS, CDR2 SASEGT. CDR3 in amino acids: CASRDSGSSGELFF. CDR3 sequence (DNA): TGTGCCAGCCGGGACAGCGGGAGTAGCGGGGAGCTGTTTTTT.

V and J are TRBV28 and TRBJ1-2; 8 bases fit TRBD1. J lost 7 bases, V lost 3 bases, and 10 bases had no gene match. The germline V gene has CDR1 MDHEN and CDR2 SYDVKM. This CDR3 has 15 residues. CDR3 DNA: TGTGCCAGCAGTTTTACAGGGGGAATCGGTTTTGGCTACACCTTC. Its protein is CASSFTGGIGFGYTF.

This chain joins TRBV28 and TRBJ2-7; D might be TRBD2 (6 bases). The V gene lost 7 bases and the J gene lost 0 bases, with 13 bases spanning the gap. CDR3 size: 14 residues. The germline CDR1 and CDR2 sequences are MDHEN and SYDVKM. The CDR3 coding sequence is TGTGCCAGCATCGGGGGAAAAATCTCCTACGAGCAGTACTTC. Residues: CASIGGKISYEQYF. The full variable domain, rest sourced from reference TRBV28 and TRBJ2-7, is DVKVTQSSRYLVKRTGEKVFLECVQDMDHENMFWYRQDPGLGLRLIYFSYDVKMKEKGDIPEGYSVSREKKERFSLILESASTNQTSMYLCASIGGKISYEQYFGPGTRLTVT.

The rearrangement joins TRBV25-1 to TRBJ2-7, with a possible D match to TRBD2 (6 bases). Germline CDR1 is MGHDK and CDR2 is SYGVNS. V lost 2 bases and J 3 bases, leaving 14 bases between the germline ends. CDR3 length equals 15 residues. The CDR3 bases are TGTGCCAGCAGTGAAACGGGGGATTTTCGCTACGAGCAGTACTTC. Residues: CASSETGDFRYEQYF.

With respect to this clone: This clone may be a read error of a much larger clone one base away. Other DNA sequences of this sample code for an identical CDR3. The CDR3 DNA reads TGCGCCAGCAGCTTGGGGACGGCGAACACTGAAGCTTTCTTT. The encoded protein is CASSLGTANTEAFF. V gene TRBV5-1 combines with J gene TRBJ1-1, with D hard to call. Per germline, CDR1 SGHRS and CDR2 YFSETQ. The CDR3 has 14 residues. Trimming cost V 0 bases and J 1 base, with 7 bases left between them.

The chain links TRBV15 to TRBJ1-1, with no clear D. The CDR3 sequence is 14 residues long. From germline, CDR1 is LNHNV and CDR2 YYDKDF (reference sequence). V lost 0 bases, J lost 7 bases, and 12 bases lay in between. CDR3 DNA: TGTGCCACCAGCAGAGATCGAGGACGGAGTGAAGCTTTCTTT. Its translation: CATSRDRGRSEAFF.

This clone occurred once. This chain uses TRBV28 with TRBJ2-5; maybe TRBD1 (5 bases). The CDR3 runs 14 residues. The V end lost 3 bases, the J end lost 3 bases, and 11 bases lay between the germline ends. Germline CDR1 and CDR2: MDHEN and SYDVKM. This chain's CDR3 is CASSFRTPKETQYF. In DNA form, the CDR3 reads TGTGCCAGCAGTTTCAGGACACCCAAAGAGACCCAGTACTTC.

The chain carries TRBV6-1 and TRBJ2-3; TRBD2 matches 10 bases. V was pared by 4 bases and J by 4 bases, with 5 bases of the junction left unmatched. CDR3 size: 15 residues. The germline gives CDR1 MNHNS, CDR2 SASEGT. The DNA of the CDR3 is TGTGCCAGCAGTGTGAGTAGCGGGAGGTCAGATACGCAGTATTTT. It encodes CASSVSSGRSDTQYF.

The chain is built from TRBV14 and TRBJ1-2, with a weak D call TRBD1 (6 bases). The V and J ends lost 3 bases and 6 bases respectively, with 14 bases between them. CDR3 length: 14 amino acids. Germline V CDR1 and CDR2: SGHDN, FVKESK. Here the CDR3 DNA reads TGTGCCAGCAGCCATCAGACAGGTTGGAATGGCTACACCTTC. It translates to CASSHQTGWNGYTF. Full variable domain (remainder filled in from reference TRBV14 and TRBJ1-2): EAGVTQFPSHSVIEKGQTVTLRCDPISGHDNLYWYRRVMGKEIKFLLHFVKESKQDESGMPNNRFLAERTGGTYSTLKVQPAELEDSGVYFCASSHQTGWNGYTFGSGTRLTVV.

The genes are TRBV4-2 and TRBJ1-2; D may be TRBD1 (6 bases). The CDR3 length is 15 residues. Trimming removed 2 bases from V and 4 bases from J, with 14 bases in between. Germline V gene sequence: CDR1 LGHNA, CDR2 YNFKEQ. The CDR3 DNA reads TGTGCCAGCAGCCAATTAGGGGGGGATTTCTATGGCTACACCTTC. It translates to CASSQLGGDFYGYTF.

This clone was picked up one time. This chain links TRBV9 with TRBJ2-7; tentatively, D is TRBD1 or TRBD2 (6 bases each). Germline CDR1 and CDR2: SGDLS and YYNGEE. This CDR3 has 15 residues. V lost 0 bases and J 6 bases, leaving 16 bases between the germline ends. The DNA for the CDR3 is TGTGCCAGCAGCGTAGACCCGGGGGCGAGGCTCGAGCAGTACTTC. Protein sequence: CASSVDPGARLEQYF.

J is TRBJ2-1 and V is TRBV30; D unresolved. Germline V gene data show CDR1 as GTSNPN and CDR2 as SVGIG (reference sequence). Trimming removed 0 bases at V and 12 bases at J, with 12 bases between. CDR3 size: 12 residues. The CDR3 coding sequence is TGTGCCTGGAGTGTATTTCAACTGGGGCAGTTCTTC. Protein: CAWSVFQLGQFF.

J is TRBJ2-1 and V is TRBV9; D is perhaps TRBD1 or TRBD2 (5 bases each). Germline loops: CDR1 SGDLS, CDR2 YYNGEE. This CDR3 is 15 amino acids long. V shed 4 bases and J shed 6 bases, with 17 bases lying between them. The CDR3 bases are TGTGCCAGCAGCATCCGGGATTATGGGGCCAATGAGCAGTTCTTC. Amino acid sequence: CASSIRDYGANEQFF.

The chain joins TRBV11-1 to TRBJ2-2; TRBD2 agrees at 7 bases. V shed 7 bases and J 4 bases; nucleotides not matched to a gene: 6. The CDR3 totals 14 residues. From germline, CDR1 is SGHAT and CDR2 FQDESV (reference sequence). CDR3 sequence: CASTAGVGTGELFF. DNA for the CDR3: TGTGCCAGCACCGCGGGAGTGGGCACCGGGGAGCTGTTTTTT.

The chain couples TRBV30 to TRBJ2-1, with 8 positions matching TRBD1. Germline V gives CDR1 GTSNPN, CDR2 SVGIG (reference sequence). CDR3 length: 15 residues. V shed 3 bases and J 4 bases; nucleotides not matched to a gene: 8. Here the CDR3 reads CAWRGVGQGYNEQFF. In DNA, the CDR3 is TGTGCCTGGAGGGGGGTTGGACAGGGATACAATGAGCAGTTCTTC.

The chain couples TRBV12-2 to TRBJ2-7; the listed D gene, TRBD2, was not tested against the DNA. TRBV12-2 is a listed pseudogene. The CDR3 covers 17 residues. In DNA, the CDR3 is TGTGCAAGTCGCTTAGGCCCCGGTCGGTCACCGTACTACGAGCAGTACTTC. Protein product: CASRLGPGRSPYYEQYF.

This rearrangement joins TRBV2 to TRBJ1-2; the D gene is possibly TRBD1 (6 bases). The germline V gene has CDR1 SNHLY and CDR2 FYNNEI. This CDR3 has 14 residues. With 6 bases removed from V and 4 bases from J, the gap between germline ends came to 15 bases. The CDR3 loop is CASRGAWDFYGYTF. In DNA form, the CDR3 reads TGTGCCAGCAGGGGGGCTTGGGACTTCTATGGCTACACCTTC. Together with reference TRBV2 and TRBJ1-2, the CDR3 gives the full variable domain: EPEVTQTPSHQVTQMGQEVILRCVPISNHLYFYWYRQILGQKVEFLVSFYNNEISEKSEIFDDQFSVERPDGSNFTLKIRSTKLEDSAMYFCASRGAWDFYGYTFGSGTRLTVV.

As concerns this clone: This could be a read error, since a much larger clone is one nucleotide away. The chain combines TRBV7-9 with TRBJ2-3; 10 positions match TRBD1. V lost 3 bases and J lost 4; bases outside the gene matches: 1. The CDR3 sequence is 14 residues long. The germline V gene encodes CDR1 SEHNR and CDR2 FQNEAQ (reference sequence). The CDR3 sequence: CASSFGQGADTQYF. In nucleotides, the CDR3 is TGTGCCAGCAGCTTTGGACAGGGGGCAGATACGCAGTATTTT.

J is TRBJ2-4 and V is TRBV5-1; D may match TRBD1 or TRBD2 (5 bases each). Germline loops: CDR1 SGHRS, CDR2 YFSETQ. The CDR3 runs 14 residues. V was clipped by 2 bases and J by 5 bases, with 11 bases between them. The CDR3 bases are TGCGCCAGCAGCTTTCAGGGCGGGCAAAACATTCAGTACTTC. It specifies CASSFQGGQNIQYF.

To note about this clone: The sample carries other DNA sequences with the same CDR3. V is TRBV5-1 and J is TRBJ1-1; D not certain. The CDR3 sequence is 13 residues long. The V gene lost 1 base and the J gene lost 2 bases, with 6 bases spanning the gap. CDR1 and CDR2 (germline): SGHRS, YFSETQ. The CDR3 region has the DNA TGCGCCAGCAGCTTGACGGCTAACACTGAAGCTTTCTTT. It yields the protein CASSLTANTEAFF.

The J gene is TRBJ2-5, the V gene TRBV7-3; either TRBD1 or TRBD2 may fit D (5 bases each). This CDR3 has 16 residues. The germline V gene encodes CDR1 SGHTA and CDR2 FQGTGA. Deletions cut 3 bases from V and 2 bases from J, with 16 bases between. Here the CDR3 reads CASSLWSGQLQETQYF. The CDR3 DNA follows: TGTGCCAGCAGCTTGTGGTCGGGGCAGCTTCAAGAGACCCAGTACTTC.